A single sample is the source of the 12 T cell receptor beta chains below, sequenced in a study of beta chain features in type 1 diabetes. Antigen specificity for these receptors is unknown. Study-wide points: All four CD4+ subsets from Type 1 diabetes patients carried moderately but significantly shorter TCRB CDR3s.

Reverse transcribing all isolated RNA meant expressed TCRB transcripts were sequenced. Here immunoSEQ multiplex PCR was the method, and the copy in TCRdb shows in-frame clones only, minus some. The table lists 310,000 or so clones, 14% to 15% of them singletons. Sequencing used naive CD4+ T cells from blood. The source of these receptors is a man between 18 and 29 years old with type 1 diabetes.

V is TRBV9 and J is TRBJ2-5; 8 nucleotides agree with TRBD2. This CDR3 comprises 14 residues. Germline CDR1 is SGDLS and CDR2 is YYNGEE. The junction had 5 bases not matched to a gene; V was cut back by 3 bases and J by 4 bases. CDR3 bases: TGTGCCAGCAGCGCCGGGGGGGGCCCAGAGACCCAGTACTTC. Its protein product is CASSAGGGPETQYF.

V is TRBV11-2 and J is TRBJ2-7; D gene unclear. Germline assignment: CDR1 SGHAT and CDR2 FQNNGV. The CDR3 totals 12 residues. Trimming pared 5 bases from V and 0 bases from J, leaving 5 bases between. In DNA, the CDR3 is TGTGCCAGCAGCACTTACTCCTACGAGCAGTACTTC. This codes for CASSTYSYEQYF.

This clone was detected only a few times. V and J are TRBV18 and TRBJ2-7, with 8 bases matching TRBD1. The germline V gene has CDR1 KGHSH and CDR2 LQKENI. Germline trimming cut 3 bases from V and 1 base from J; bases unmatched to any gene: 5. CDR3 size: 15 residues. CDR3 DNA: TGTGCCAGCTCACCGGACAGGGTATGGTCCTACGAGCAGTACTTC. Protein: CASSPDRVWSYEQYF. The whole variable domain, filled in from reference TRBV18 and TRBJ2-7, reads NAGVMQNPRHLVRRRGQEARLRCSPMKGHSHVYWYRQLPEEGLKFMVYLQKENIIDESGMPKERFSAEFPKEGPSILRIQQVVRGDSAAYFCASSPDRVWSYEQYFGPGTRLTVT.

The chain uses TRBV9 and TRBJ1-3, with D perhaps TRBD1 (6 bases). There are 15 residues in the CDR3. Germline loops: CDR1 SGDLS, CDR2 YYNGEE. The ends were cut back, 0 bases at V and 2 bases at J, with 9 bases in the middle. The CDR3 spells CASSVDGTPGNTIYF. The DNA of the CDR3 is TGTGCCAGCAGCGTAGACGGGACACCTGGAAACACCATATATTTT.

The sample holds a few counts of this clone. The sample has other DNA sequences that encode this CDR3 too. The V and J genes are TRBV9 and TRBJ2-3, with a possible D match to TRBD2 (7 bases). Germline V gene data show CDR1 as SGDLS and CDR2 as YYNGEE. The CDR3 has 15 amino acids. The V end lost 0 bases, the J end lost 1 base, and 9 bases lay between the germline ends. CDR3 bases: TGTGCCAGCAGCGTAGGGGGGGGCCGCACAGATACGCAGTATTTT. This sequence encodes CASSVGGGRTDTQYF.

This clone was detected only a few times. The chain combines TRBV19 with TRBJ2-5, with D tentatively TRBD2 (5 bases). This CDR3 comprises 13 residues. Trimming took 5 bases from V and 5 from J, leaving 12 bases between them. Germline lookup yields CDR1 LNHDA and CDR2 SQIVND (reference sequence). DNA of the CDR3: TGTGCCAGTAGTCGGCAACGAGGGGAGACCCAGTACTTC. Residues: CASSRQRGETQYF.

There are a few counts of this clone. The gene calls are TRBV4-3 and TRBJ2-3; TRBD1 might be the D (6 bases). V lost 2 bases and J 0 bases, leaving 12 bases between the germline ends. CDR1 is LGHNA, CDR2 YSLEER, per germline. The CDR3 extends over 16 amino acids. In DNA, the CDR3 is TGCGCCAGCAGCCAAACGCAGGGGCCTAGCACAGATACGCAGTATTTT. Amino acids: CASSQTQGPSTDTQYF.

This clone was counted a few times. This rearrangement joins TRBV25-1 to TRBJ2-2; 7 bases match TRBD2. After removal of 10 bases from V and 5 bases from J, the junction contained 10 bases not matched to a gene. Germline assignment: CDR1 MGHDK and CDR2 SYGVNS. The CDR3 extends over 14 amino acids. CDR3 protein: CATGTTKRTGELFF. The CDR3 nucleotides read TGTGCCACAGGGACTACCAAGAGGACCGGGGAGCTGTTTTTT.

This clone has more than one count but fewer than ten. This sequence joins TRBV28 and TRBJ1-3; D remains unclear. The CDR3 spans 15 residues. CDR1 is MDHEN and CDR2 is SYDVKM in the germline V gene. Trimming cost V 6 bases and J 1 base, with 13 bases left between them. The CDR3 here is CASSYPTVSGNTIYF. CDR3 coding DNA: TGTGCCAGCAGCTACCCCACAGTTTCTGGAAACACCATATATTTT. The complete variable domain, with remaining parts taken from reference TRBV28 and TRBJ1-3, reads DVKVTQSSRYLVKRTGEKVFLECVQDMDHENMFWYRQDPGLGLRLIYFSYDVKMKEKGDIPEGYSVSREKKERFSLILESASTNQTSMYLCASSYPTVSGNTIYFGEGSWLTVV.

The chain carries TRBV7-9 and TRBJ2-1; 8 nucleotides align to TRBD2. Germline CDR1 reads SEHNR; CDR2 reads FQNEAQ (reference sequence). Trimming at V came to 4 bases and at J to 0 bases, leaving 5 bases not matched to a gene. CDR3 length: 16 residues. For the CDR3, the DNA is TGTGCCAGCAGCTCAACCGGGAGGGACTCCTACAATGAGCAGTTCTTC. It codes for CASSSTGRDSYNEQFF.

J is TRBJ2-1 and V is TRBV11-2; D may be TRBD1 (6 bases). The V and J ends lost 1 base and 8 bases respectively, with 9 bases between them. This CDR3 spans 13 amino acids. CDR1 SGHAT and CDR2 FQNNGV come from the germline V gene. The CDR3 DNA reads TGTGCCAGCAGCTTAGCAGGGGTGGATGAGCAGTTCTTC. Translating gives CASSLAGVDEQFF.

The chain is built from TRBV29-1 and TRBJ2-5; 9 bases align to TRBD2. Germline V CDR1 and CDR2: SQVTM, ANQGSEA. V lost 7 bases and J lost 5; bases outside the gene matches: 14. This CDR3 comprises 15 residues. The CDR3, as DNA: TGCAGCGCCCCACCGCGGCGGGGGGGTAGCGAGACCCAGTACTTC. Its translation: CSAPPRRGGSETQYF.